The clone carrying this TCR beta chain has only a few counts. Its target is not known. These data belong to a study of T cell repertoires in cytomegalovirus infection. About the research overall: CMV epitopes used comprised recently identified HLA-C-restricted ones and well-studied HLA-B-restricted ones. An indication of both CMV infection and matching HLA type came from public TCR beta signatures. Study conclusions and caveats: Across the ex vivo response, the dominant clonotypes were HLA-C-restricted CMV-specific TCR beta clonotypes.

Each CDR3 protein gets one entry after TCRdb re-called the reads with MiXCR. The top ten hold approximately 20% of the sample, which has under 350,000 distinct CDR3 sequences, less than 25% seen once. CDR3 length: 15 amino acids. The germline V gene encodes CDR1 SGHTA and CDR2 FQGNSA. Unmatched junction bases numbered 6, after V lost 4 bases and J lost 3 bases. The origin of this receptor is a human donor in good health (CMV status not recorded). Some clones in this sample may be carry-over from other donors' samples. The sample was cultured PBMCs, taken from culture after CMV antigen stimulation. The rearrangement uses TRBV7-2 and TRBJ2-5, with 9 nucleotides matching TRBD2. The CDR3 coding sequence is TGTGCCAGCAGCTCATTAGGCGGGAGGGAAGAGACCCAGTACTTC. Its protein product is CASSSLGGREETQYF.